One T cell receptor (beta chain) is described in this entry. The data are from a study of technical replicates of blood from several donors. The V segment lost 1 base and the J segment 3 bases; nucleotides outside the gene matches: 16. CDR1 is MDHEN, CDR2 SYDVKM, per germline. The CDR3 has 19 amino acids. TCRdb's copy holds only in-frame clones and misses some; the assay was immunoSEQ multiplex PCR. The table shows 55,000 to 75,000 clones, with approximately 94% occurring only once. This clonotype originated in a human donor in good health. The chain joins TRBV28 to TRBJ2-7; TRBD1 matches 9 bases. Sequenced material: T cells isolated from PBMCs. The CDR3 protein is CASSLSLSPLDRGNYEQYF. CDR3 sequence (DNA): TGTGCCAGCAGTTTATCCCTTTCCCCACTAGACAGGGGGAACTACGAGCAGTACTTC.